This TCR beta chain was observed in a study of T cell responses to AZD1222 COVID-19 vaccine. Germline CDR1 MNHNS, CDR2 SASEGT. Trimming took off 1 base at V and 6 bases at J, with 13 bases between the two ends. This CDR3 has 15 amino acids. Profiled with immunoSEQ multiplex PCR; TCRdb holds only in-frame clones, not every one. The repertoire consists of some 96,000 clones, with 85% to 90% occurring once and the leading ten covering around 3%. Here the sequenced sample was peripheral blood, taken on day 0 of AZD1222 vaccination. The sequence came from an adult in good health. J is TRBJ1-5 and V is TRBV6-1; perhaps TRBD1 as D (5 bases). CDR3 in DNA: TGTGCCAGCAGTGAAGTAAGGCAGGGTATTCAGCCCCAGCATTTT. Encoded protein: CASSEVRQGIQPQHF.